The TCR beta chain under discussion was sequenced for a study of T cells in Graves' hyperthyroidism and ophthalmopathy. Per the germline V gene, CDR1 is PRHDT and CDR2 is FYEKMQ (reference sequence). V shed 2 bases, J shed 10 bases, and the junction held 6 bases outside the gene matches. This CDR3 spans 15 amino acids. Points from the study as a whole: The authors' 13 V-J model separated ophthalmopathy from stable hyperthyroidism.

Amplification of TCR beta CDR3 regions used RNA as the template. The HTBI primer set served for first-round RT-PCR of the TCR CDR3. Using its own MiXCR run on the multiplex PCR reads, TCRdb lists one record per CDR3 protein. The sample lists 490,000 or so distinct CDR3 sequences, nearly 20% occurring once. A note on this clonotype: Antigen: not known.

The source material was blood. This receptor was obtained from a man aged 35-49 years with Graves' ophthalmopathy. V usage is TRBV13 and J usage is TRBJ1-6; 9 bases line up with TRBD1. CDR3 DNA: TGTGCCAGCAGCTTAAAGGGACAGGGAAAATCACCCCTCCACTTT. The encoded protein is CASSLKGQGKSPLHF.